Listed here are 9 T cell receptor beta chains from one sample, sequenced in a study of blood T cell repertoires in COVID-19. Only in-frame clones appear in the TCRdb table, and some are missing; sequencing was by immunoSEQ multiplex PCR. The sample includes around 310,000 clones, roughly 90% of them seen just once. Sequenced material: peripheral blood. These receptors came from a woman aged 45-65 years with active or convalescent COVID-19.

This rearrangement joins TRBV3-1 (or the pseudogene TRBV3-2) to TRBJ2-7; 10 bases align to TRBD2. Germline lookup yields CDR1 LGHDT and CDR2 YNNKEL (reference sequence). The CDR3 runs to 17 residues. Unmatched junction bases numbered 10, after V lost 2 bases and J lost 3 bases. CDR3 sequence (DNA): TGTGCCAGCAGCCAACCGAATAGCGGGGGGCAGGTCTACGAGCAGTACTTC. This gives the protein CASSQPNSGGQVYEQYF.

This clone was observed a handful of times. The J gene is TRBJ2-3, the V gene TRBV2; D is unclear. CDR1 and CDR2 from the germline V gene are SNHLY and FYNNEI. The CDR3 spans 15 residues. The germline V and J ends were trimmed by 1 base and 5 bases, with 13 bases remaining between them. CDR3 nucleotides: TGTGCCAGCAGTGAAGACTATTTAATCCAAGATACGCAGTATTTT. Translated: CASSEDYLIQDTQYF.

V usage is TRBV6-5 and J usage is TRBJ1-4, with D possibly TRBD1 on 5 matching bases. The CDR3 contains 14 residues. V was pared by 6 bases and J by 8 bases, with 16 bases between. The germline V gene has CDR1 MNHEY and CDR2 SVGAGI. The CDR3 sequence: CASSGGALGEKLFF. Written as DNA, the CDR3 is TGTGCCAGCAGCGGGGGAGCCTTGGGGGAAAAACTGTTTTTT.

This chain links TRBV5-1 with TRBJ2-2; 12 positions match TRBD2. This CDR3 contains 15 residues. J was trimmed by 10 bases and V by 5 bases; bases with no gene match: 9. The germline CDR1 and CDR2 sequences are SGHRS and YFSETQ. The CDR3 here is CASSSTSGGEEELFF. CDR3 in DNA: TGCGCCAGCAGTTCGACTAGCGGGGGAGAGGAGGAGCTGTTTTTT.

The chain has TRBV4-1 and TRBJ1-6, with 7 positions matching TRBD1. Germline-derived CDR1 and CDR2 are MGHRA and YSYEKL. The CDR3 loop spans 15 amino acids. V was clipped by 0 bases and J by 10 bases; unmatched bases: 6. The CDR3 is CASSQDEGARSPLHF. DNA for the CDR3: TGCGCCAGCAGCCAAGATGAGGGGGCGAGATCACCCCTCCACTTT.

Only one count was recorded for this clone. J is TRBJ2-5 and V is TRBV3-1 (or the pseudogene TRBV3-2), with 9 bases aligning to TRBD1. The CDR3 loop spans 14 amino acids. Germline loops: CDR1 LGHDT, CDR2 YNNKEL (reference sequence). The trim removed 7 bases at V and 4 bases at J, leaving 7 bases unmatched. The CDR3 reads CASILTGGGETQYF. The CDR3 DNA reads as TGTGCCAGCATCCTCACAGGGGGCGGAGAGACCCAGTACTTC.

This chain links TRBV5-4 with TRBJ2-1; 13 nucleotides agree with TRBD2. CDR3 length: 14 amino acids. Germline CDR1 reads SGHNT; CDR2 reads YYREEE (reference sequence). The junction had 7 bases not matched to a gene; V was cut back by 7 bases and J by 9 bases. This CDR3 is CASETSGRTGEQFF. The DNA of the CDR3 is TGTGCCAGCGAGACTAGCGGGAGGACGGGTGAGCAGTTCTTC. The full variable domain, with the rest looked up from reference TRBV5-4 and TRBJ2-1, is ETGVTQSPTHLIKTRGQQVTLRCSSQSGHNTVSWYQQALGQGPQFIFQYYREEENGRGNFPPRFSGLQFPNYSSELNVNALELDDSALYLCASETSGRTGEQFFGPGTRLTVL.

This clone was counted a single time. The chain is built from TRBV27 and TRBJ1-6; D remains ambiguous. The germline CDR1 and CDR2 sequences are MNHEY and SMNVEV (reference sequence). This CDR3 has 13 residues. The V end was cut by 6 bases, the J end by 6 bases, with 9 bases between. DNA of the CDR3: TGTGCCAGCAGATCCAGCGCTAATTCACCCCTCCACTTT. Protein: CASRSSANSPLHF.

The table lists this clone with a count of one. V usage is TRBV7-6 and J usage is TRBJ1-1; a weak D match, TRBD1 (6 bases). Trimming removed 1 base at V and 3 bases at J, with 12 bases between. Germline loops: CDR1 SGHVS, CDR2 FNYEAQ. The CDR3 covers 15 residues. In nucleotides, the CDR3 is TGTGCCAGCAGCTTAGGGGGGGGCCGAGACACTGAAGCTTTCTTT. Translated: CASSLGGGRDTEAFF. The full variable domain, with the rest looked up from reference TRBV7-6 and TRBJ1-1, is GAGVSQSPRYKVTKRGQDVALRCDPISGHVSLYWYRQALGQGPEFLTYFNYEAQQDKSGLPNDRFSAERPEGSISTLTIQRTEQRDSAMYRCASSLGGGRDTEAFFGQGTRLTVV.